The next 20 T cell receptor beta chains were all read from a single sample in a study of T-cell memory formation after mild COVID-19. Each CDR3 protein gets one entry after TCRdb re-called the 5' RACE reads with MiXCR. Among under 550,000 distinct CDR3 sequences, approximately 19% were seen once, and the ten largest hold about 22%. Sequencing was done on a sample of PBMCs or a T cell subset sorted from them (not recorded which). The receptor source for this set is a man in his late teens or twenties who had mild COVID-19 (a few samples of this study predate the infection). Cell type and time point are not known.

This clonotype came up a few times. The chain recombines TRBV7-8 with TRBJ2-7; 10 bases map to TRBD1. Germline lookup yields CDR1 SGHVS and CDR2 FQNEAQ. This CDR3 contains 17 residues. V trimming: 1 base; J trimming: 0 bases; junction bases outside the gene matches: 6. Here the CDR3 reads CASSLGLGQGSSYEQYV. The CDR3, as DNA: TGTGCCAGCAGCTTAGGATTGGGACAGGGGAGCTCCTACGAGCAGTACGTC.

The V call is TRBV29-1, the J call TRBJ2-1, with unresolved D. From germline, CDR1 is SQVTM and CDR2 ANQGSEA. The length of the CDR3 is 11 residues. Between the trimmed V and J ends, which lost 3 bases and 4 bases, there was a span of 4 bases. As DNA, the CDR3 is TGCAGCGTTGACAGGTACAATGAGCAGTTCTTC. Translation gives CSVDRYNEQFF.

DNA of the CDR3: TGTGCCAGCAGGGGGGCCAACGCTGAAGCTTTCTTT. It is translated as CASRGANAEAFF. The chain carries TRBV5-6 and TRBJ1-1; TRBD1 is a possible D gene (6 bases). The CDR3 has 12 amino acids. Per germline, CDR1 SGHDT and CDR2 YYEEEE. V gave up 5 bases and J gave up 6 bases, with 11 bases separating them.

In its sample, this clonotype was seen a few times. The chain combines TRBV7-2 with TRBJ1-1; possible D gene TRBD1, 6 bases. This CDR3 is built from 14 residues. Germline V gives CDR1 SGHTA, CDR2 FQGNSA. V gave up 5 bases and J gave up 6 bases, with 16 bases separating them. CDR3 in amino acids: CASSLEPDSPEAFF. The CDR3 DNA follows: TGTGCCAGCAGCCTAGAACCGGACAGCCCTGAAGCTTTCTTT. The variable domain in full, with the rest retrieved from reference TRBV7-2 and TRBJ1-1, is GAGVSQSPSNKVTEKGKDVELRCDPISGHTALYWYRQSLGQGLEFLIYFQGNSAPDKSGLPSDRFSAERTGGSVSTLTIQRTQQEDSAVYLCASSLEPDSPEAFFGQGTRLTVV.

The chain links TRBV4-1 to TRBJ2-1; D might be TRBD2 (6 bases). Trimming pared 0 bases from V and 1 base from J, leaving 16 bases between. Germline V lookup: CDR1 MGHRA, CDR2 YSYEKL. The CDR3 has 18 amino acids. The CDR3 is CASSQERGARTSYNEQFF. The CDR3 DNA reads TGCGCCAGCAGCCAAGAGCGCGGGGCCAGGACGTCCTACAATGAGCAGTTCTTC.

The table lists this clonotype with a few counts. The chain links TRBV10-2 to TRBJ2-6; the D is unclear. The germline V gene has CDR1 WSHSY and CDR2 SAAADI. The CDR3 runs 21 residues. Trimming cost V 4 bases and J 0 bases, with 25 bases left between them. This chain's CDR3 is CASSGYGPLPSSFSGANVLTF. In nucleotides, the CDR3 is TGCGCCAGCAGTGGGTACGGGCCTCTCCCCTCTTCATTCTCTGGGGCCAACGTCCTGACTTTC.

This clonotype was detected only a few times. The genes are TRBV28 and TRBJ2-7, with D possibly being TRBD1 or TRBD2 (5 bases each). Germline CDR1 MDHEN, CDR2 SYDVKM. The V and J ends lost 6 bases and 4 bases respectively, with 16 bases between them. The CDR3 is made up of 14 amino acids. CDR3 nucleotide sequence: TGTGCCAGCAGGCTTACTCGGGGCTGGTACGAGCAGTACGTC. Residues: CASRLTRGWYEQYV.

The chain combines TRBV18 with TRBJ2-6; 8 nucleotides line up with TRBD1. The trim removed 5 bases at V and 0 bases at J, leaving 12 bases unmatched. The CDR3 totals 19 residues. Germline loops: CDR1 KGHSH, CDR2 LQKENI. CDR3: CASSSTSGTGGSGANVLTF. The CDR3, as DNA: TGTGCCAGCTCATCTACATCCGGGACAGGAGGCTCTGGGGCCAACGTCCTGACTTTC.

The CDR3 DNA reads as TGTGCCAGCAGCTCCACAGGGGGAGCTGGAGGAAAGACCCAGTACTTC. Translating gives CASSSTGGAGGKTQYF. V gene TRBV7-2 combines with J gene TRBJ2-5, with TRBD1 identical over 8 bases. This CDR3 has 16 amino acids. Germline assignment: CDR1 SGHTA and CDR2 FQGNSA. The trim removed 4 bases at V and 6 bases at J, leaving 13 bases unmatched. Variable domain in full (rest from reference TRBV7-2 and TRBJ2-5): GAGVSQSPSNKVTEKGKDVELRCDPISGHTALYWYRQSLGQGLEFLIYFQGNSAPDKSGLPSDRFSAERTGGSVSTLTIQRTQQEDSAVYLCASSSTGGAGGKTQYFGPGTRLLVL.

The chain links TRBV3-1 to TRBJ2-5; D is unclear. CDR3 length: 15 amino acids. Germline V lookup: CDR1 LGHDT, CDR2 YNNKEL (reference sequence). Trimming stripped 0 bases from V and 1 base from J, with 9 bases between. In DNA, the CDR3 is TGTGCCAGCAGCCAAGAGATGAGATCCCAAGAGACCCAGTACTTC. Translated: CASSQEMRSQETQYF.

CDR3 amino acids: CSARVPGRPEKLFF. The DNA for the CDR3 is TGCAGTGCTAGAGTCCCAGGGCGTCCTGAAAAACTGTTTTTT. The chain employs TRBV20-1 and TRBJ1-4; D is possibly TRBD1 (5 bases). The CDR3 totals 14 residues. The germline V and J ends were trimmed by 1 base and 7 bases, with 13 bases remaining between them. Per the germline V gene, CDR1 is DFQATT and CDR2 is SNEGSKA (reference sequence).

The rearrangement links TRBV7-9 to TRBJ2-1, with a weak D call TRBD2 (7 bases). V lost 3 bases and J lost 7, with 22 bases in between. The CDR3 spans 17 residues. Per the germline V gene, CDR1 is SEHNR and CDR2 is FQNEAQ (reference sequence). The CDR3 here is CASSFPRGGDRANEQFF. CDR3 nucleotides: TGTGCCAGCAGCTTCCCAAGGGGGGGGGACCGGGCGAATGAGCAGTTCTTC. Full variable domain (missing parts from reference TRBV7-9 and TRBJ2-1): DTGVSQNPRHKITKRGQNVTFRCDPISEHNRLYWYRQTLGQGPEFLTYFQNEAQLEKSRLLSDRFSAERPKGSFSTLEIQRTEQGDSAMYLCASSFPRGGDRANEQFFGPGTRLTVL.

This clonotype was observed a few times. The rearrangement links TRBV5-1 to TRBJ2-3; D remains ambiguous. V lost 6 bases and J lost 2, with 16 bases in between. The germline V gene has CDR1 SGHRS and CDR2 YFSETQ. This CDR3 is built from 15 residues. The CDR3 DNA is TGCGCCAGCAAAGGAACTCCAACCACCACAGATACGCAGTATTTT. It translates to CASKGTPTTTDTQYF.

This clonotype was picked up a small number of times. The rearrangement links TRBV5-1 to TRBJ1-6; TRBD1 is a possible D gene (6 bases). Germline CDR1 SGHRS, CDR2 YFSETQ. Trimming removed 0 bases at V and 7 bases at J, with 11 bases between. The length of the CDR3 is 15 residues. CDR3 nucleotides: TGCGCCAGCAGCTTGGGACAGGTGCAAAATTCACCCCTCCACTTT. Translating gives CASSLGQVQNSPLHF.

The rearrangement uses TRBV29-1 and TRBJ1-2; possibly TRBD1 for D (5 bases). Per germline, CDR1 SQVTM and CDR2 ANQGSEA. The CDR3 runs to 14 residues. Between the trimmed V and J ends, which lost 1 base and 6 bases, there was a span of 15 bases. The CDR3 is CSVEAGRETDGYTF. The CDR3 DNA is TGCAGCGTTGAAGCGGGCAGGGAGACGGATGGCTACACCTTC.

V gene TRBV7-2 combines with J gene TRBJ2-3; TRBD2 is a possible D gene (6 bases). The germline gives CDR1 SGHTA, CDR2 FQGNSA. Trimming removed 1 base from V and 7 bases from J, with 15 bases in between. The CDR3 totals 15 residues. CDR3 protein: CASSLDGGLLYTQYF. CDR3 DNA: TGTGCCAGCAGCTTAGATGGAGGGCTCCTCTATACGCAGTATTTT.

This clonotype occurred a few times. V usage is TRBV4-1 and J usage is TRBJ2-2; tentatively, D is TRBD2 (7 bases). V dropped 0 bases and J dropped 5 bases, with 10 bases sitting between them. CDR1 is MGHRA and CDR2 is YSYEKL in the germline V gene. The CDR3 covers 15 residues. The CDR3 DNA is TGCGCCAGCAGCCAAGACAGGGGAGGGACCGGGGAGCTGTTTTTT. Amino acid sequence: CASSQDRGGTGELFF.

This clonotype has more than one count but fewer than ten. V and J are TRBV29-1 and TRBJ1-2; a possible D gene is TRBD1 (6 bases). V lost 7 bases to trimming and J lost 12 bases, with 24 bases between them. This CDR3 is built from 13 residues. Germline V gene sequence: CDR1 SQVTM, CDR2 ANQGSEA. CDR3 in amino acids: CSALDPGQGKNTF. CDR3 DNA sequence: TGCAGCGCTCTAGACCCCGGCCAGGGGAAGAACACCTTC.

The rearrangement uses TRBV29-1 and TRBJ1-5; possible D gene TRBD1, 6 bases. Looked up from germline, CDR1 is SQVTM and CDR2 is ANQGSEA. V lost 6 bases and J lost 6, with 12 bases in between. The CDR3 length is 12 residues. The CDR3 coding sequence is TGCAGCGTCTGGGAGGGGGGTCAGCCCCAGCATTTT. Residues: CSVWEGGQPQHF. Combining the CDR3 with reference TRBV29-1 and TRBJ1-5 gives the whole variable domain SAVISQKPSRDICQRGTSLTIQCQVDSQVTMMFWYRQQPGQSLTLIATANQGSEATYESGFVIDKFPISRPNLTFSTLTVSNMSPEDSSIYLCSVWEGGQPQHFGDGTRLSIL.

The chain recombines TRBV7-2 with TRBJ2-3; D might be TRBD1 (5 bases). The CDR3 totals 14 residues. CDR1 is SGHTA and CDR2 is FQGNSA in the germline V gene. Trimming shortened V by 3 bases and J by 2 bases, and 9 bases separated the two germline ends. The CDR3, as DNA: TGTGCCAGCAGCTTTGACAGAGACACAGATACGCAGTATTTT. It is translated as CASSFDRDTDTQYF.